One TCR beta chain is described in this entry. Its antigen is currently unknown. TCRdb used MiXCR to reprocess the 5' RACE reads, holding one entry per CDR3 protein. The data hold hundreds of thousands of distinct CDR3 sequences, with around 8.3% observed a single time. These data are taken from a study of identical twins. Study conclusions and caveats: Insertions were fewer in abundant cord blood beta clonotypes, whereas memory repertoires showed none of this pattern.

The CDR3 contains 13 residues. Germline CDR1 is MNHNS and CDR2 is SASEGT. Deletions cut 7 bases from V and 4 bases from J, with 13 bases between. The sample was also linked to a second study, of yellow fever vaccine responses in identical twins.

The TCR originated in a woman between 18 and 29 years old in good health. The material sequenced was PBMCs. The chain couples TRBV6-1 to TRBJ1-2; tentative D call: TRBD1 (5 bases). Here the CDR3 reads CASTRGSFYGYTF. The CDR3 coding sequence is TGTGCCAGCACTCGGGGCAGCTTCTATGGCTACACCTTC.